Below, 21 T cell receptor beta chains from the same sample are listed, as sequenced in a study of T-cell reconstitution after alpha-beta-depleted transplantation in children. TCRbeta library construction was performed incorporating unique molecular identifiers. TCRdb independently ran MiXCR on the PCR reads; one entry per CDR3 protein. Of a few hundred thousand distinct CDR3 sequences in the sample, 20% to 30% were seen once. This specimen consisted of PBMCs, mostly from graft donor cells, obtained 180 days after TCRalphabeta/CD19-depleted stem cell transplant. The receptors originated from a male patient between 10 and 17 years old who had a stem cell transplant for acute lymphoblastic leukemia, so the T cells may come from the graft donor.

The CDR3 loop reads CASSPPASGSYNEQFF. The CDR3 DNA follows: TGTGCCAGCAGTCCACCGGCTAGCGGCTCCTACAATGAGCAGTTCTTC. V and J are TRBV12-3 or TRBV12-4 and TRBJ2-1; 7 bases are a match to TRBD2. The CDR3 runs 16 residues. After removal of 5 bases from V and 0 bases from J, the junction contained 7 bases not matched to a gene.

This clonotype was detected a few times. The chain recombines TRBV11-3 with TRBJ2-3; 11 nucleotides agree with TRBD1. Germline V lookup: CDR1 SGHNT, CDR2 YENEEA. The CDR3 loop spans 15 amino acids. J lost 5 bases, V lost 5 bases, and 6 bases had no gene match. The CDR3 DNA reads as TGTGCCAGCAGCCCGAGGGACAGGGGGATAGATACGCAGTATTTT. Translating gives CASSPRDRGIDTQYF.

The chain carries TRBV27 and TRBJ2-3; D uncertain. Trimming stripped 4 bases from V and 2 bases from J, with 10 bases between. Germline CDR1 is MNHEY and CDR2 is SMNVEV (reference sequence). This CDR3 has 14 amino acids. The CDR3 protein is CASSSLVLTDTQYF. The CDR3 DNA sequence: TGTGCCAGCAGTTCCCTAGTCCTCACAGATACGCAGTATTTT.

DNA of the CDR3: TGCGCCAGCAGCCCCAGACTAGCGGGAGCCATCGAGCAGTACTTC. Translated: CASSPRLAGAIEQYF. The chain recombines TRBV5-1 with TRBJ2-7, with TRBD2 matching over 12 bases. V trimming: 4 bases; J trimming: 6 bases; junction bases outside the gene matches: 8. Germline CDR1 SGHRS, CDR2 YFSETQ. This CDR3 region has 15 residues. The whole variable domain, remainder taken from reference TRBV5-1 and TRBJ2-7, is KAGVTQTPRYLIKTRGQQVTLSCSPISGHRSVSWYQQTPGQGLQFLFEYFSETQRNKGNFPGRFSGRQFSNSRSEMNVSTLELGDSALYLCASSPRLAGAIEQYFGPGTRLTVT.

This clonotype was detected a few times. V gene TRBV11-2 combines with J gene TRBJ2-1; 14 nucleotides match TRBD2. J gave up 7 bases and V 2 bases, and 13 bases lay outside the gene matches. Per germline, CDR1 SGHAT and CDR2 FQNNGV. This CDR3 comprises 19 residues. The DNA for the CDR3 is TGTGCCAGCAGCTTATTAGGACTAGCGGGGGGCGGATTTGTAAATGAGCAGTTCTTC. It codes for CASSLLGLAGGGFVNEQFF.

The chain joins TRBV5-6 to TRBJ2-7; D remains unclear. Trimming took 2 bases from V and 2 from J, leaving 8 bases between them. The length of the CDR3 is 13 residues. CDR1 and CDR2 (germline): SGHDT, YYEEEE. The CDR3 coding sequence is TGTGCCAGCAGCTTCGGCACGACCTACGAGCAGTACTTC. Translation: CASSFGTTYEQYF.

This clonotype has just a few counts. The chain has TRBV27 and TRBJ2-7; D is possibly TRBD2 (6 bases). The CDR3 is 15 amino acids. V lost 7 bases and J lost 0, with 16 bases in between. Germline V CDR1 and CDR2: MNHEY, SMNVEV (reference sequence). The CDR3 DNA follows: TGTGCCAGCACCCCGGGAGTCCTTGGCTCCTACGAGCAGTACTTC. Translation: CASTPGVLGSYEQYF.

The CDR3 sequence is CASSSRGIPDTQYF. DNA for the CDR3: TGTGCCAGCAGCTCGAGAGGGATCCCAGATACGCAGTATTTT. J is TRBJ2-3 and V is TRBV11-2; TRBD2 is a possible D gene (5 bases). The CDR3 sequence is 14 residues long. Trimming left V 4 bases short and J 4 bases short, with 12 bases between. Germline values: CDR1 SGHAT, CDR2 FQNNGV.

This clonotype turned up a few times. The rearrangement links TRBV29-1 to TRBJ2-1; no definite D call. Trimming left V 6 bases short and J 7 bases short, with 16 bases between. CDR1 and CDR2 (germline): SQVTM, ANQGSEA. This CDR3 is built from 13 residues. The CDR3 region is CSVFQDAPNEQFF. CDR3 DNA sequence: TGCAGCGTCTTCCAAGACGCTCCAAATGAGCAGTTCTTC.

In nucleotides, the CDR3 is TGTGCCAGCTCACTTATTGAGGGGCTCTCTAATCAGCCCCAGCATTTT. This translates into CASSLIEGLSNQPQHF. This sequence joins TRBV18 and TRBJ1-5, with D maybe TRBD1 (5 bases). The germline V gene encodes CDR1 KGHSH and CDR2 LQKENI. V lost 4 bases to trimming and J lost 4 bases, with 17 bases between them. The CDR3 sequence is 16 residues long.

This clonotype has just a few counts. The V call is TRBV12-3 or TRBV12-4, the J call TRBJ1-2, with D hard to call. The CDR3 runs to 13 residues. V gave up 6 bases and J gave up 3 bases, with 11 bases separating them. CDR3 protein: CASSPPDDYGYTF. The CDR3, as DNA: TGTGCCAGCAGCCCCCCCGATGACTATGGCTACACCTTC.

The chain combines TRBV4-1 with TRBJ2-7; D gene uncertain. Trimming cost V 0 bases and J 7 bases, with 10 bases left between them. Per germline, CDR1 MGHRA and CDR2 YSYEKL. The CDR3 runs to 13 residues. Written as DNA, the CDR3 is TGCGCCAGCAGCCAAGATGGCCTGGGGGAGCAGTACTTC. Its protein is CASSQDGLGEQYF.

There are a few counts of this clonotype. The V call is TRBV5-1, the J call TRBJ2-5; 9 nucleotides align to TRBD1. The V gene end was trimmed by 4 bases and the J gene end by 2 bases; junction bases not matched to a gene: 9. Germline CDR1 is SGHRS and CDR2 is YFSETQ. This CDR3 contains 16 residues. The CDR3 sequence is CASSDRGDRVQETQYF. The DNA for the CDR3 is TGCGCCAGCAGCGATAGGGGGGACAGGGTGCAAGAGACCCAGTACTTC.

V and J are TRBV7-2 and TRBJ2-7, with 10 bases fitting TRBD1. V was clipped by 5 bases and J by 5 bases; unmatched bases: 9. The CDR3 has 15 residues. Germline CDR1 reads SGHTA; CDR2 reads FQGNSA. CDR3 nucleotides: TGTGCCAGCAGCCCAGACCAGACAGGGGGCCACGAGCAGTACTTC. Protein: CASSPDQTGGHEQYF.

This clonotype has more than one count but fewer than ten. The rearrangement joins TRBV20-1 to TRBJ2-1; the D gene is possibly TRBD2 (6 bases). Germline V gene lookup returns CDR1 DFQATT and CDR2 SNEGSKA (reference sequence). V lost 5 bases to trimming and J lost 10 bases, with 21 bases between them. This CDR3 contains 14 residues. Here the CDR3 reads CSAAFLTGVLEQFF. The CDR3 bases are TGCAGTGCTGCCTTTTTGACGGGAGTTTTGGAGCAGTTCTTC.

The sample holds a few counts of this clonotype. The CDR3 DNA sequence: TGTGCCAGCCGCGGAGACTATGGCTACACCTTC. Translating it yields CASRGDYGYTF. J is TRBJ1-2 and V is TRBV6-1; D unclear. CDR1 and CDR2 (germline): MNHNS, SASEGT. The CDR3 totals 11 residues. V was pared by 8 bases and J by 3 bases, with 7 bases between.

This clonotype was counted between two and nine times. This rearrangement joins TRBV5-5 to TRBJ1-2; TRBD1 matches 11 bases. The CDR3 loop spans 15 amino acids. Losses at the gene ends were 4 bases for V and 6 bases for J; bases not matched to a gene: 8. Germline lookup yields CDR1 SGHKS and CDR2 YYEKEE (reference sequence). The CDR3 sequence is CASSQFGDRGNGYTF. CDR3 in DNA: TGTGCCAGCAGCCAATTTGGGGACAGGGGGAATGGCTACACCTTC.

Only one count was recorded for this clonotype. This rearrangement joins TRBV3-1 to TRBJ2-3; D may be TRBD2 (5 bases). The V gene's germline CDR1 is LGHDT and CDR2 YNNKEL (reference sequence). CDR3 size: 13 residues. The V end lost 4 bases, the J end lost 3 bases, and 8 bases lay between the germline ends. This CDR3 is CASSPGNTDTQYF. The CDR3 DNA follows: TGTGCCAGCAGCCCCGGGAATACAGATACGCAGTATTTT.

This clonotype was found many times. The chain joins TRBV5-1 to TRBJ2-3; D remains ambiguous. Germline loops: CDR1 SGHRS, CDR2 YFSETQ. This CDR3 is built from 12 residues. The V and J ends lost 0 bases and 4 bases respectively, with 3 bases between them. The CDR3 nucleotides are TGCGCCAGCAGCTTGGAGGCAGATACGCAGTATTTT. Translation: CASSLEADTQYF. The full variable domain, its missing parts supplied by reference TRBV5-1 and TRBJ2-3, is KAGVTQTPRYLIKTRGQQVTLSCSPISGHRSVSWYQQTPGQGLQFLFEYFSETQRNKGNFPGRFSGRQFSNSRSEMNVSTLELGDSALYLCASSLEADTQYFGPGTRLTVL.

This clonotype was detected only a few times. This sequence joins TRBV20-1 and TRBJ2-4; 10 bases align to TRBD2. This CDR3 is built from 15 residues. Germline CDR1 reads DFQATT; CDR2 reads SNEGSKA (reference sequence). V lost 5 bases to trimming and J lost 4 bases; unmatched junction nucleotides: 8. CDR3 loop: CSAGNPGLAKNIQYF. CDR3 sequence (DNA): TGCAGTGCTGGCAACCCGGGACTAGCGAAAAACATTCAGTACTTC.

V and J are TRBV7-9 and TRBJ2-4; unclear D gene. Germline V gene sequence: CDR1 SEHNR, CDR2 FQNEAQ (reference sequence). V was shortened by 5 bases and J by 4 bases, with 9 bases between the two germline ends. CDR3 size: 13 residues. The CDR3 DNA follows: TGTGCCAGCAGCCCCTCAAGTAAAAACATTCAGTACTTC. It specifies CASSPSSKNIQYF.